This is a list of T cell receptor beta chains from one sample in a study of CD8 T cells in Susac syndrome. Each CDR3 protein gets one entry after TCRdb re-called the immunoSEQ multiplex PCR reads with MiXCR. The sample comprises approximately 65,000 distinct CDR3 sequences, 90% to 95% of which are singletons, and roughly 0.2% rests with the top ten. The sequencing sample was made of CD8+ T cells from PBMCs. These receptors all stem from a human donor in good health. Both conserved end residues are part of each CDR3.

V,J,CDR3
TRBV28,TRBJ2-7,CASSWGHEQYF
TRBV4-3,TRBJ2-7,CASSQGEPGPGAYEQYF
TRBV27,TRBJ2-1,CASSYSDSYNEQFF
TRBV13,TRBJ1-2,CASSLQGIGYTF
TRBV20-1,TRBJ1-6,CSARDFTGGESPLHF
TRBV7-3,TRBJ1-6,CASSPWGPLTGSYNSPLHF
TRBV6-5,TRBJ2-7,CASSYSGAGWEQYF
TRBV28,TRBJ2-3,CASTSLAGVSTDTQYF
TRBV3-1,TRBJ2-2,CASSQISGGTPYTGELFF
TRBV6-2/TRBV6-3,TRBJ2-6,CASSYSGANVLTF
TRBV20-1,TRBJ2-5,CSAQPLVSLQETQYF
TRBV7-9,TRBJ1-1,CASSPAGGSPLDTEAFF
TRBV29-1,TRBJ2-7,CSVEEGTYEQYF
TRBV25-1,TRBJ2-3,CASLGDQGVDTQYF
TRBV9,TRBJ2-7,CASSVMGAYEQYF
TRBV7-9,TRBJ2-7,CASKGAGGPSNEQYF
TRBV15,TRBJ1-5,CATSRTNQPQHF
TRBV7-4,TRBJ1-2,CASSPLRVGRIYYGYTF
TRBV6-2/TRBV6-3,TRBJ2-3,CASRVSGTDTQYF
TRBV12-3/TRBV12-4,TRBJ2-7,CASSPGQTYEQYF
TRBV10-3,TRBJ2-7,CAMTGDPSSYEQYF
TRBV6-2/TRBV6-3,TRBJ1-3,CASSYDPDRDSGNTIYF
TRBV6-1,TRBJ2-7,CASQLPKSEQYF
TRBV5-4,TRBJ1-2,CASSSTGRGGYGYTF
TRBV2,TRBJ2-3,CASRVELGQGSQTDTQYF
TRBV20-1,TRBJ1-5,CSAGTGASNQPQHF
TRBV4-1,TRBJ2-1,CASSQERAGRGDEQFF
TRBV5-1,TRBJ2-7,CASSLAPSYEQYF
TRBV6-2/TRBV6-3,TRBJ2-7,CASSWDSSYEQYF
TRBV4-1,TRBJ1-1,CASSQVRVNKTEAFF
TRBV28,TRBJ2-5,CASSGLQETQYF
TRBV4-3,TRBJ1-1,CASSQDDSLPGTEAFF
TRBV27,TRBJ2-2,CASKSPAGANTGELFF
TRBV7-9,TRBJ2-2,CASSGQGPPGELFF
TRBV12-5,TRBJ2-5,CASGPVSSPWGEETQYF
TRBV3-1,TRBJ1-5,CASSDRAINQPQHF
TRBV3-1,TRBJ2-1,CASSQDGGSSYNEQFF
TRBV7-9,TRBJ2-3,CASSSPTGDTQYF
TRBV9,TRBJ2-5,CASSLQLNF
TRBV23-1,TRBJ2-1,CASRPGTGGRNEQFF
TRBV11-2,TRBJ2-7,CASSLDRAGRYEQYF
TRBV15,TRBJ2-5,CATSPPGGLESHF
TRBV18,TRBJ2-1,CASSPDSWNEQFF
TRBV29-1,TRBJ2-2,CSVWGVTGELFF
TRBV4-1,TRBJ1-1,CASSHRQGREAEAFF
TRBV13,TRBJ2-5,CASSLGLAGQETQYF
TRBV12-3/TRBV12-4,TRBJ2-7,CASSDVLGVLAEQYF